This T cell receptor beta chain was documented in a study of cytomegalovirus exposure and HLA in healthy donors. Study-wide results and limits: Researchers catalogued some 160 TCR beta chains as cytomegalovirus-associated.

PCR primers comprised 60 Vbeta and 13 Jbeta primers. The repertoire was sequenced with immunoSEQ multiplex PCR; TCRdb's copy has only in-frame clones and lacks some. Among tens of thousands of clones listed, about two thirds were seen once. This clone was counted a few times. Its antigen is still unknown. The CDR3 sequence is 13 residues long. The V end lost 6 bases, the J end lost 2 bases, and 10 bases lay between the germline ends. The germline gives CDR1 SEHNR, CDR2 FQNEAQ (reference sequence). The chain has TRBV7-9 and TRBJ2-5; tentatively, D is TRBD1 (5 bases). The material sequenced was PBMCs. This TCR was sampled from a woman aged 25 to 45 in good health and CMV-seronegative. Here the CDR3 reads CASRSWTQETQYF. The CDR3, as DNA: TGTGCCAGCAGAAGTTGGACACAAGAGACCCAGTACTTC.